This T cell receptor (beta chain) comes out of a study of CD8+CD57+ T cells in acquired aplastic anemia. Study-level information: The mean DNA yield obtained from sorted CD4+ and CD8+ cells came to around 3 ug. Study conclusions and caveats: Controls did not differ significantly from patients in CD8+ Simpson's diversity.

CDR3 and TCR beta VDJ profiling relied on a genomic DNA template. TCRdb fed the reads into MiXCR, producing one record per CDR3 protein. In the table there are 150,000 or so distinct CDR3 sequences, 40% to 50% of which are singletons. About this clonotype itself: Its antigen is still unknown.

This CDR3 is 13 amino acids long. The V and J ends lost 5 bases and 7 bases respectively, with 9 bases between them. Looked up from germline, CDR1 is SEHNR and CDR2 is FQNEAQ (reference sequence). All patients picked for sequencing had shown, by flow cytometry, an expansion of CD8+CD57+ cells. A severe acquired aplastic anemia diagnosis applied to all patients. Patients were treatment-naive when blood was sampled. The chain employs TRBV7-9 and TRBJ1-6, with D unresolved. Sequenced material: sorted CD4+, CD8+, or CD8+CD57+ T cells (not recorded which) from PBMCs. The TCR was taken from a human donor with aplastic anemia. CDR3 DNA sequence: TGTGCCAGCAGCCCTACCGCAAATTCACCCCTCCACTTT. It codes for CASSPTANSPLHF. Variable domain in full (rest from reference TRBV7-9 and TRBJ1-6): DTGVSQNPRHKITKRGQNVTFRCDPISEHNRLYWYRQTLGQGPEFLTYFQNEAQLEKSRLLSDRFSAERPKGSFSTLEIQRTEQGDSAMYLCASSPTANSPLHFGNGTRLTVT.